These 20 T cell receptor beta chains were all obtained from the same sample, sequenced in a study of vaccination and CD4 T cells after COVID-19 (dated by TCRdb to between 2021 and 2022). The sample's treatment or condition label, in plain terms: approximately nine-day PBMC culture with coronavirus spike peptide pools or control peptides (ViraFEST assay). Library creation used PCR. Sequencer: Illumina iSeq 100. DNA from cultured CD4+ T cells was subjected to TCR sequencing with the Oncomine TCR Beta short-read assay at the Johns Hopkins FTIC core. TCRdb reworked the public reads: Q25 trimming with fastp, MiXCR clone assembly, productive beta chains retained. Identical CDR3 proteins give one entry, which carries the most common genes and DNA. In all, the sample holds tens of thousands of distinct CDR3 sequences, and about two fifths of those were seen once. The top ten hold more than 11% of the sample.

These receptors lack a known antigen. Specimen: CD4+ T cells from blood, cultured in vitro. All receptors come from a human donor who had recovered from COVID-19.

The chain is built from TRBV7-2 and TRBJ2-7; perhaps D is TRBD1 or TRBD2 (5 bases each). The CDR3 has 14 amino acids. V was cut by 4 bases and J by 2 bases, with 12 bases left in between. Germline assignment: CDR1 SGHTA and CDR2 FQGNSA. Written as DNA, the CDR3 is TGTGCCAGCAGCTCCCGGGACGGAGCCTACGAGCAGTACTTC. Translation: CASSSRDGAYEQYF.

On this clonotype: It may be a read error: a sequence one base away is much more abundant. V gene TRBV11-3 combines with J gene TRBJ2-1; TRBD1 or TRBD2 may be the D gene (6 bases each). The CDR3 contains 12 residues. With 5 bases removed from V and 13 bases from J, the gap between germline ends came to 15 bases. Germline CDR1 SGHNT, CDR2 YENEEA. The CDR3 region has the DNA TGTGCCAGCAGCGAGGGGGGAGAGACCCAGTTCTTC. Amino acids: CASSEGGETQFF.

The CDR3 region is CASKDRVTGELFF. CDR3 DNA sequence: TGTGCCAGCAAGGACAGGGTTACCGGGGAGCTGTTTTTT. The chain has TRBV27 and TRBJ2-2; 8 bases fit TRBD1. CDR3 size: 13 residues. Germline CDR1 MNHEY, CDR2 SMNVEV (reference sequence). Trimming cost V 7 bases and J 5 bases; bases outside gene matches: 3.

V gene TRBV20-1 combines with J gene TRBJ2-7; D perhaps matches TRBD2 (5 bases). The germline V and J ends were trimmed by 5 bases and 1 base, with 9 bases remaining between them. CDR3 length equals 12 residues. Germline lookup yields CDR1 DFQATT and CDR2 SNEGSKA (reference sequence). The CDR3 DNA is TGCAGTGCTTCGGGGTTTTCCTACGAGCAGTACTTC. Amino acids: CSASGFSYEQYF.

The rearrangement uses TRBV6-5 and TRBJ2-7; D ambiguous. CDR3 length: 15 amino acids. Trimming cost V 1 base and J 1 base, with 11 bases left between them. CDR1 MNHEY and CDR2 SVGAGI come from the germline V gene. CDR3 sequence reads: CASSYLGITSYEQYF. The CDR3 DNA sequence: TGTGCCAGCAGTTACTTGGGAATTACATCCTACGAGCAGTACTTC.

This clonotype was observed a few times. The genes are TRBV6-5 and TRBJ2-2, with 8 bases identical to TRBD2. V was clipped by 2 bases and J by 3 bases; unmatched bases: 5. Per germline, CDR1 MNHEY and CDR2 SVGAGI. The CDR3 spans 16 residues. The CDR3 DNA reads TGTGCCAGCAGTTACGTCGCGGGGGGAGACACCGGGGAGCTGTTTTTT. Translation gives CASSYVAGGDTGELFF.

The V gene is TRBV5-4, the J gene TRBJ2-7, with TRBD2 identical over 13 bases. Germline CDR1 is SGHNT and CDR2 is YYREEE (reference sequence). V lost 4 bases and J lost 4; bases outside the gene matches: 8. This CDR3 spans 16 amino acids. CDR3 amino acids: CASSEGLAGSLYEQYF. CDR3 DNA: TGTGCCAGCAGCGAGGGACTAGCGGGGAGTTTGTACGAGCAGTACTTC.

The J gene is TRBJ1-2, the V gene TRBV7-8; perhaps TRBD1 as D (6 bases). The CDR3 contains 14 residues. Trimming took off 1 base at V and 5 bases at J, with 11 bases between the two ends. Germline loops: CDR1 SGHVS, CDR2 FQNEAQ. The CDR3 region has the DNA TGTGCCAGCAGCTTAGTGGGGGGCGCGTATGGCTACACCTTC. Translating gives CASSLVGGAYGYTF.

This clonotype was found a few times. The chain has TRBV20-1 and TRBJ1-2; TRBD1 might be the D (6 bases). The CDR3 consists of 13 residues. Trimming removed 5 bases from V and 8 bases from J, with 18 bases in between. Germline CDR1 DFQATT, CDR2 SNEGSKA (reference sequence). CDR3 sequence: CSAPRGGPSGYTF. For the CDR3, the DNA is TGCAGTGCTCCCCGAGGGGGGCCCTCCGGCTACACCTTC.

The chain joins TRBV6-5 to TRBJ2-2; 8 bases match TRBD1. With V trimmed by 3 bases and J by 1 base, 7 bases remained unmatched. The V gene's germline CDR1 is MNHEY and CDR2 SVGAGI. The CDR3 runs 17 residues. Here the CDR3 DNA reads TGTGCCAGCAGTTATCCGGACAGGGTCTTGAACACCGGGGAGCTGTTTTTT. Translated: CASSYPDRVLNTGELFF.

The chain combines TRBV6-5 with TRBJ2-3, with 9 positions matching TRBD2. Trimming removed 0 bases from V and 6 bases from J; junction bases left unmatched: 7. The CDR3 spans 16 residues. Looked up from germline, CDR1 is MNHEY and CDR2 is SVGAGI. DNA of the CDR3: TGTGCCAGCAGTTACTCGGGCGGGAGGGCCACTGATACGCAGTATTTT. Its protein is CASSYSGGRATDTQYF.

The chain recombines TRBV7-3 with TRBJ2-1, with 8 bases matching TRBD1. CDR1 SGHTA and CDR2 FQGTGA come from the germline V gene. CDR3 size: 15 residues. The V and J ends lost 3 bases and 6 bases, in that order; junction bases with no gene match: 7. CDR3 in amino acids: CASSFLTGAINEQFF. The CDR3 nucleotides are TGTGCCAGCAGCTTCTTGACAGGGGCTATCAATGAGCAGTTCTTC.

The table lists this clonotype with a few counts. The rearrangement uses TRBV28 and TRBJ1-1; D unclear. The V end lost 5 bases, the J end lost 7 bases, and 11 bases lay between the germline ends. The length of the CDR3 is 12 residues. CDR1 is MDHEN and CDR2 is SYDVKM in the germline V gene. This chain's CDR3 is CASSPVLSEAFF. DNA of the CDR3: TGTGCCAGCAGTCCCGTTCTAAGTGAAGCTTTCTTT.

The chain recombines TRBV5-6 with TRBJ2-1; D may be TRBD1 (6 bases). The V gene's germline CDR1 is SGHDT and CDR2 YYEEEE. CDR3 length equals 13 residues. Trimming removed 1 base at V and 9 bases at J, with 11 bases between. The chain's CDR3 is CASSLQGTGEQFF. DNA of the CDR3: TGTGCCAGCAGCTTGCAGGGGACGGGTGAGCAGTTCTTC. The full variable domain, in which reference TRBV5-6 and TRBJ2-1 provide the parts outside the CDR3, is DAGVTQSPTHLIKTRGQQVTLRCSPKSGHDTVSWYQQALGQGPQFIFQYYEEEERQRGNFPDRFSGHQFPNYSSELNVNALLLGDSALYLCASSLQGTGEQFFGPGTRLTVL.

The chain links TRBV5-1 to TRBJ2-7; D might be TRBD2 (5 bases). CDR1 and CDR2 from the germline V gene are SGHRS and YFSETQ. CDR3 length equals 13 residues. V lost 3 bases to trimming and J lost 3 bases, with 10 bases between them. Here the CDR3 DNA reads TGCGCCAGCAGCTCCGGACTTGTCTACGAGCAGTACTTC. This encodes CASSSGLVYEQYF.

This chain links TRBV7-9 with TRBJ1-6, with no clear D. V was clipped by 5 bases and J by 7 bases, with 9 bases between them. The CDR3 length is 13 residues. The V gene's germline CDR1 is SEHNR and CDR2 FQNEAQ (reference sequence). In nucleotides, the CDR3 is TGTGCCAGCAGCCCACTCGGGAATTCACCCCTCCACTTT. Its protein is CASSPLGNSPLHF. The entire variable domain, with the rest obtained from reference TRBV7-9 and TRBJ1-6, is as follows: DTGVSQNPRHKITKRGQNVTFRCDPISEHNRLYWYRQTLGQGPEFLTYFQNEAQLEKSRLLSDRFSAERPKGSFSTLEIQRTEQGDSAMYLCASSPLGNSPLHFGNGTRLTVT.

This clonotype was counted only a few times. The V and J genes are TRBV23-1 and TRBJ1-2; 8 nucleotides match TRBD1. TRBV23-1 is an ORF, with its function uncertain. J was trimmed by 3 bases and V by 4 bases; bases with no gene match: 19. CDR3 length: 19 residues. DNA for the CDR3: TGCGCCAGCAGTCCAGACAGGGGAATATGGTTTCGTTATTACTATGGCTACACCTTC. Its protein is CASSPDRGIWFRYYYGYTF.

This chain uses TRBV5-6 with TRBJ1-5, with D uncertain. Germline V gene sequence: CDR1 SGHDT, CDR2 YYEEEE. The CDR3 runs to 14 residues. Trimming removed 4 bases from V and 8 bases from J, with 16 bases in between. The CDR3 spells CASSLRGLSKPQHF. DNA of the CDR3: TGTGCCAGCAGCCTCCGAGGCTTATCGAAGCCCCAGCATTTT.

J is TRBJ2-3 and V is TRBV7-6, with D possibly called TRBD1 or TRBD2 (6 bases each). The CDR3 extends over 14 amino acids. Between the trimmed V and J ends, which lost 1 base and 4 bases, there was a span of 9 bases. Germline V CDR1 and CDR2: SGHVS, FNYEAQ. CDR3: CASSLGRGADTQYF. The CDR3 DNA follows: TGTGCCAGCAGCTTAGGAAGGGGGGCAGATACGCAGTATTTT.

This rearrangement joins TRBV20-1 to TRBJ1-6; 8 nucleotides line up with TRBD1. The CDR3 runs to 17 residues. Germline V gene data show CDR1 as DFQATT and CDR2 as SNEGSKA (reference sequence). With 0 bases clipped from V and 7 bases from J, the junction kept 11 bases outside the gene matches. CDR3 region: CSARDRGRGQKNSPLHF. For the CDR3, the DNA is TGCAGTGCTAGAGATAGGGGCAGGGGGCAGAAGAATTCACCCCTCCACTTT.